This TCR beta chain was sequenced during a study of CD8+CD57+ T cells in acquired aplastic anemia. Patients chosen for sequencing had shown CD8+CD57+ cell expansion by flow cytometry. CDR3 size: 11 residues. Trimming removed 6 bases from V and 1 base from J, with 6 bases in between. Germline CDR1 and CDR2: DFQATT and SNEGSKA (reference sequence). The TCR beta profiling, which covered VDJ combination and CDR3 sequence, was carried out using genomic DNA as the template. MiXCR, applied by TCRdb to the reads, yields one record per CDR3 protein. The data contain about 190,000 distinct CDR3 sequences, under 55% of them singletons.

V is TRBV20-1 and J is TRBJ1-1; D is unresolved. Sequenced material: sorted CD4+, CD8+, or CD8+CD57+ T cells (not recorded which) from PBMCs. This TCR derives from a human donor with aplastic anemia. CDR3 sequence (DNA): TGCAGTGCAGACCGGAACACTGAAGCTTTCTTT. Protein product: CSADRNTEAFF.